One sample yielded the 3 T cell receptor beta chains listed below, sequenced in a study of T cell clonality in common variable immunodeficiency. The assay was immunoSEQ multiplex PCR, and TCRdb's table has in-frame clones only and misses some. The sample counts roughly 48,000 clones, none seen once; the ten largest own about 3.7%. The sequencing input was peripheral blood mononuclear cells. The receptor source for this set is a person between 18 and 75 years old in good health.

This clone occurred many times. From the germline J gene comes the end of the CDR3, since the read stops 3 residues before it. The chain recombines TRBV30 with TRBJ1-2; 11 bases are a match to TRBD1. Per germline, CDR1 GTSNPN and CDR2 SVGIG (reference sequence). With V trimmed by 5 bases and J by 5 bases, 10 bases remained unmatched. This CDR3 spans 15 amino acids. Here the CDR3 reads CAWGLGTGGRYGYTF. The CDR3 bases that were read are TGTGCCTGGGGACTCGGGACAGGGGGACGTTATGGC.

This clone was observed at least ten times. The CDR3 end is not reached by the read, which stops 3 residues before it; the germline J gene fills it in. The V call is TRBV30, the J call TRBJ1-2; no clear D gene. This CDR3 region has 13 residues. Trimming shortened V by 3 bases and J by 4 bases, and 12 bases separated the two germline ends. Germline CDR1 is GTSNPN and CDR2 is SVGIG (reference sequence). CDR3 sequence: CAWRDHPVYGYTF. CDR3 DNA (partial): TGTGCCTGGAGAGATCACCCAGTCTATGGC.

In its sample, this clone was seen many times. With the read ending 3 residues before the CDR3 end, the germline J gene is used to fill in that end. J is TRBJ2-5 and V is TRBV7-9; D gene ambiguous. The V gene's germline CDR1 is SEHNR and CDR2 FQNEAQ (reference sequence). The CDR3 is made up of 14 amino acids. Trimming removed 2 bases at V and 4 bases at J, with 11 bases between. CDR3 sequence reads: CASSLRLVGETQYF. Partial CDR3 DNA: TGTGCCAGCAGCTTACGACTCGTGGGAGAGACC.